This entry lists 6 T cell receptor beta chains sequenced from one sample in a study of OX40 agonist ivuxolimab in advanced cancers. Here immunoSEQ multiplex PCR was the method, and the copy in TCRdb shows in-frame clones only, minus some. The table has 100,000 or so clones, approximately 87% seen once. Source: CD4+ or CD8+ T cells sorted from blood, taken in a trial of the OX40 agonist ivuxolimab. These receptors were collected from an adult with an advanced solid tumor such as melanoma, head and neck, liver or kidney cancer.

The chain is built from TRBV5-1 and TRBJ2-7; TRBD1 matches 7 bases. This CDR3 is 14 amino acids long. The V gene's germline CDR1 is SGHRS and CDR2 YFSETQ. The V gene end was trimmed by 4 bases and the J gene end by 0 bases; junction bases not matched to a gene: 4. The CDR3 DNA reads TGCGCCAGCAGCGTCCGGGACAGCTCCTACGAGCAGTACTTC. Translation: CASSVRDSSYEQYF.

The chain joins TRBV5-1 to TRBJ2-5; no reliable D call. The V gene's germline CDR1 is SGHRS and CDR2 YFSETQ. Trimming stripped 7 bases from V and 5 bases from J, with 15 bases between. CDR3 length: 13 residues. The CDR3: CASGDPGEETQYF. CDR3 nucleotide sequence: TGCGCCAGCGGTGACCCCGGCGAGGAGACCCAGTACTTC.

The J gene is TRBJ2-7, the V gene TRBV5-5; 8 bases map to TRBD2. Germline CDR1 is SGHKS and CDR2 is YYEKEE (reference sequence). The trim removed 0 bases at V and 1 base at J, leaving 3 bases unmatched. This CDR3 is 15 amino acids long. CDR3 nucleotides: TGTGCCAGCAGCTTGGTAGCGGGAAAGTCCTACGAGCAGTACTTC. Amino acids: CASSLVAGKSYEQYF.

This clone was recorded only once. The chain employs TRBV5-1 and TRBJ2-3, with 9 bases fitting TRBD2. The CDR3 contains 17 residues. The V gene end was trimmed by 0 bases and the J gene end by 2 bases; junction bases not matched to a gene: 7. Germline V gene sequence: CDR1 SGHRS, CDR2 YFSETQ. The CDR3, as DNA: TGCGCCAGCAGCTTGGTAATAGCGGGGGTGATCACAGATACGCAGTATTTT. This translates into CASSLVIAGVITDTQYF.

This rearrangement joins TRBV6-6 to TRBJ2-1; TRBD1 matches 12 bases. CDR3 length: 15 residues. The germline CDR1 and CDR2 sequences are MNHNY and SVGAGI (reference sequence). Losses at the gene ends were 10 bases for V and 9 bases for J; bases not matched to a gene: 13. The CDR3 DNA is TGTGCCACCACTCCAACCGGGACAGGGGGCTCTGAGCAGTTCTTC. Amino acids: CATTPTGTGGSEQFF.

This sequence joins TRBV5-1 and TRBJ1-5, with D unclear. V dropped 4 bases and J dropped 7 bases, with 15 bases sitting between them. The germline CDR1 and CDR2 sequences are SGHRS and YFSETQ. This CDR3 is 14 amino acids long. In DNA form, the CDR3 reads TGCGCCAGCAGCCCGGGGAACCCAGGCCAGCCCCAGCATTTT. Its translation: CASSPGNPGQPQHF.